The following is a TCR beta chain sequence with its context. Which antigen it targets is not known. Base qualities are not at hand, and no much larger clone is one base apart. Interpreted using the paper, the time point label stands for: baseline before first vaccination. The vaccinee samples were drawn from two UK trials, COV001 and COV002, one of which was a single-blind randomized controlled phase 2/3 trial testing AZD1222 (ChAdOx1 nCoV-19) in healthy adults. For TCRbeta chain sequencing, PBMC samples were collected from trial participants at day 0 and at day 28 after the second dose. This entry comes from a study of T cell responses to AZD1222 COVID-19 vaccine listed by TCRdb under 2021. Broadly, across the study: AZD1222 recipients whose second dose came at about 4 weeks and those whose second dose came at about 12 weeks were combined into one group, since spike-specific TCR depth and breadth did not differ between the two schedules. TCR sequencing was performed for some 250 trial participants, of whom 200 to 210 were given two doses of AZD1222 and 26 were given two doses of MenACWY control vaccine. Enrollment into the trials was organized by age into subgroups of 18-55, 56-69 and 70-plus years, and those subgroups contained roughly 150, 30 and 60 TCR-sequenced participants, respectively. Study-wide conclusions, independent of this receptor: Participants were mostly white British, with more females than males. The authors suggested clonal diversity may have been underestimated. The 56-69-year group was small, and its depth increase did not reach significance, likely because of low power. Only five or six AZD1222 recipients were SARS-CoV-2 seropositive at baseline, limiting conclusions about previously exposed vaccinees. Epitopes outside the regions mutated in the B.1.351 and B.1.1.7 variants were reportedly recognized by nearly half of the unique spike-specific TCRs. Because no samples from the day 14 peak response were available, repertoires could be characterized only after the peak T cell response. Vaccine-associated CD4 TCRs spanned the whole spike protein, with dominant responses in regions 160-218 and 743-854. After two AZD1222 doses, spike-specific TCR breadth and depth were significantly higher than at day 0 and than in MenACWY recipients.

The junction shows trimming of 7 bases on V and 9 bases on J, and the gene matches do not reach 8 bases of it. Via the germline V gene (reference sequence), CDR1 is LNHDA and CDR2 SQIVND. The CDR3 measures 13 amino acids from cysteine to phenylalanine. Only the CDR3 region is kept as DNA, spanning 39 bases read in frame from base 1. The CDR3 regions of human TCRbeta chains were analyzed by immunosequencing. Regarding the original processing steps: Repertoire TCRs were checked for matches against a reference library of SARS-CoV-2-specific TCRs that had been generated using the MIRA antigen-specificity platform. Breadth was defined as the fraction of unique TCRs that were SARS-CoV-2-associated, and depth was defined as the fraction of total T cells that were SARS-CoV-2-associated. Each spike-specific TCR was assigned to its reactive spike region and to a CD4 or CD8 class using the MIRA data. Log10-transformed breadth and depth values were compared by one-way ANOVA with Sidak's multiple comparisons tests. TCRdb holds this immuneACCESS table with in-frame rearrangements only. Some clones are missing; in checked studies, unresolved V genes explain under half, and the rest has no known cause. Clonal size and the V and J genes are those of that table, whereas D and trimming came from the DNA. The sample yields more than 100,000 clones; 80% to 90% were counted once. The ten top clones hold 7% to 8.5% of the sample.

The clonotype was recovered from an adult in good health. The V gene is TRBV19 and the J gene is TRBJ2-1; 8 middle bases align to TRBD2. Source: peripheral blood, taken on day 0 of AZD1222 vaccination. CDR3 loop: CASTPTSAGEQFF. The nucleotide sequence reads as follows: TGTGCCAGTACCCCGACTAGCGCGGGTGAGCAGTTCTTC.